A single sample gave rise to the 19 T cell receptor beta chains below, sequenced in a study of T-cell reconstitution after alpha-beta-depleted transplantation in children. Unique molecular identifiers tagged the TCRbeta library. TCRdb re-analysed the PCR reads in MiXCR, keeping a single row per CDR3 protein. This table has about 580,000 distinct CDR3 sequences, 23% appearing once. This material consisted of PBMCs, mostly from graft donor cells, taken 360 days after TCRalphabeta/CD19-depleted stem cell transplant. All receptors come from a boy younger than two who had a stem cell transplant for acute myeloid leukemia, so the T cells may come from the graft donor.

This clonotype appeared many times. The rearrangement joins TRBV20-1 to TRBJ2-3; D could derive from TRBD1 or TRBD2 (5 bases each). The CDR3 runs 17 residues. Germline V lookup: CDR1 DFQATT, CDR2 SNEGSKA (reference sequence). V lost 1 base and J lost 2, with 19 bases in between. DNA for the CDR3: TGCAGTGCTAGAGGCTTTAGAGGGCAGGGCAACACAGATACGCAGTATTTT. This sequence encodes CSARGFRGQGNTDTQYF.

This clonotype was seen ten or more times. The V call is TRBV4-1, the J call TRBJ2-5, with 8 positions matching TRBD1. The CDR3 is 16 residues long. Trimming at V came to 1 base and at J to 0 bases, leaving 4 bases not matched to a gene. The germline V gene encodes CDR1 MGHRA and CDR2 YSYEKL. CDR3 DNA sequence: TGCGCCAGCAGCCAAGGACACAGGGGGTACCAAGAGACCCAGTACTTC. Protein product: CASSQGHRGYQETQYF.

The J gene is TRBJ2-2, the V gene TRBV7-8, with TRBD1 matching over 7 bases. The germline V gene has CDR1 SGHVS and CDR2 FQNEAQ. This CDR3 region has 15 residues. With 5 bases clipped from V and 0 bases from J, the junction kept 3 bases outside the gene matches. In DNA, the CDR3 is TGTGCCAGCAGCAGGGGACAGTCGAACACCGGGGAGCTGTTTTTT. This translates into CASSRGQSNTGELFF.

This clonotype was recorded at least ten times. This chain links TRBV7-2 with TRBJ1-6, with TRBD1 matching over 10 bases. V shed 4 bases and J 9 bases; nucleotides not matched to a gene: 3. CDR1 is SGHTA and CDR2 is FQGNSA in the germline V gene. The CDR3 is 14 amino acids. CDR3 in DNA: TGTGCCAGCAGCTCCTGGGACAGGGGTTCACCCCTCCACTTT. It codes for CASSSWDRGSPLHF.

Ten or more counts support this clonotype. The chain links TRBV15 to TRBJ1-1; D is ambiguous. The CDR3 spans 13 residues. In germline, CDR1 is LNHNV, CDR2 YYDKDF (reference sequence). Trimming pared 5 bases from V and 0 bases from J, leaving 7 bases between. CDR3 coding DNA: TGTGCCACCAGCGGCATACTGAACACTGAAGCTTTCTTT. Protein product: CATSGILNTEAFF.

There are many counts of this clonotype. This chain connects TRBV6-2 or TRBV6-3 to TRBJ1-2; 7 bases map to TRBD1. Germline values: CDR1 MNHEY, CDR2 SVGEGT. V was pared by 2 bases and J by 4 bases, with 4 bases of the junction left unmatched. CDR3 length equals 14 residues. CDR3 nucleotide sequence: TGTGCCAGCAGTTACCGCGACAGGGCCTATGGCTACACCTTC. This encodes CASSYRDRAYGYTF.

This clonotype occurred many times. CDR3 sequence (DNA): TGTGCCAGCAGCCCGGGACAGGGACCTGGAAACACCATATATTTT. Translating it yields CASSPGQGPGNTIYF. The V and J genes are TRBV12-3 or TRBV12-4 and TRBJ1-3; 9 nucleotides line up with TRBD1. The CDR3 is 15 amino acids. Trimming removed 6 bases from V and 2 bases from J; junction bases left unmatched: 5.

This clonotype was seen a handful of times. J is TRBJ2-3 and V is TRBV25-1; TRBD1 is a possible D gene (5 bases). Between the trimmed V and J ends, which lost 1 base and 1 base, there was a span of 12 bases. CDR1 is MGHDK, CDR2 SYGVNS, per germline. The CDR3 extends over 16 amino acids. CDR3 sequence: CASSELKGVRTDTQYF. The DNA for the CDR3 is TGTGCCAGCAGTGAATTGAAAGGGGTTCGCACAGATACGCAGTATTTT.

The gene calls are TRBV7-8 and TRBJ2-5; 12 bases agree with TRBD1. The V and J ends lost 8 bases and 4 bases, in that order; junction bases with no gene match: 14. Germline lookup yields CDR1 SGHVS and CDR2 FQNEAQ. The CDR3 runs 17 residues. The CDR3 DNA follows: TGTGCCAGCTGTTGTATGGGACAGGGGGCCGGGAGAGAGACCCAGTACTTC. Amino acids: CASCCMGQGAGRETQYF.

The chain couples TRBV29-1 to TRBJ1-5; weak D call: TRBD1 (6 bases). The CDR3 has 14 amino acids. V shed 6 bases and J shed 3 bases, with 15 bases lying between them. Germline-derived CDR1 and CDR2 are SQVTM and ANQGSEA. The CDR3, as DNA: TGCAGCGTGACAGGTGACAAGGACAATCAGCCCCAGCATTTT. Translated, it gives CSVTGDKDNQPQHF.

The sample holds one count of this clonotype. The rearrangement uses TRBV27 and TRBJ2-2; 7 bases map to TRBD1. From germline, CDR1 is MNHEY and CDR2 SMNVEV (reference sequence). CDR3 size: 14 residues. The V segment lost 4 bases and the J segment 5 bases; nucleotides outside the gene matches: 4. CDR3 amino acids: CASSYRGLTGELFF. DNA for the CDR3: TGTGCCAGCAGTTACAGGGGCTTGACCGGGGAGCTGTTTTTT.

This clonotype was recorded a few times. The chain carries TRBV20-1 and TRBJ2-7, with 11 bases matching TRBD1. Germline-derived CDR1 and CDR2 are DFQATT and SNEGSKA (reference sequence). This CDR3 has 16 residues. V was clipped by 5 bases and J by 0 bases; unmatched bases: 9. The CDR3 coding sequence is TGCAGTGCTTTTTTCCCCGGACAGGGGGCCTCCTACGAGCAGTACGTC. Translated: CSAFFPGQGASYEQYV.

The genes are TRBV7-2 and TRBJ2-7, with no clear D. Germline-derived CDR1 and CDR2 are SGHTA and FQGNSA. The length of the CDR3 is 14 residues. V lost 1 base to trimming and J lost 2 bases, with 9 bases between them. The CDR3 coding sequence is TGTGCCAGCAGCTTAGAGGCGGCTACCTACGAGCAGTACTTC. Translating gives CASSLEAATYEQYF.

This clonotype was observed at least ten times. This chain uses TRBV12-3 or TRBV12-4 with TRBJ1-5, with D maybe TRBD1 (6 bases). V was clipped by 5 bases and J by 3 bases, with 11 bases between them. The CDR3 has 14 residues. Written as DNA, the CDR3 is TGTGCCAGCAGTCCAACAGGGCTCAATCAGCCCCAGCATTTT. Amino acids: CASSPTGLNQPQHF.

This clonotype has only a few counts. This rearrangement joins TRBV12-3 or TRBV12-4 to TRBJ1-4; 10 nucleotides agree with TRBD1. With 1 base clipped from V and 0 bases from J, the junction kept 5 bases outside the gene matches. The CDR3 loop spans 18 amino acids. The CDR3 reads CASSLGTGGPTTNEKLFF. The CDR3 DNA is TGTGCCAGCAGTTTAGGGACAGGGGGGCCTACAACTAATGAAAAACTGTTTTTT.

The chain employs TRBV10-3 and TRBJ2-2; perhaps TRBD1 as D (5 bases). CDR1 is ENHRY, CDR2 SYGVKD, per germline. The germline V and J ends were trimmed by 4 bases and 2 bases, with 11 bases remaining between them. The CDR3 runs 15 residues. The DNA for the CDR3 is TGTGCCATCAGTGGGGCCGACAGAAACACCGGGGAGCTGTTTTTT. Amino acid sequence: CAISGADRNTGELFF.

Ten or more counts support this clonotype. The chain links TRBV20-1 to TRBJ2-3; D call uncertain. Germline V gives CDR1 DFQATT, CDR2 SNEGSKA (reference sequence). The germline V and J ends were trimmed by 3 bases and 6 bases, with 10 bases remaining between them. The CDR3 spans 12 residues. The DNA of the CDR3 is TGCAGTGCTAGCCCGTGGTCGGATACGCAGTATTTT. Protein product: CSASPWSDTQYF.

This clonotype was detected a few times. The V gene is TRBV20-1, the J gene TRBJ1-4, with 9 bases lining up with TRBD1. The V gene's germline CDR1 is DFQATT and CDR2 SNEGSKA (reference sequence). The CDR3 is 15 residues long. The junction had 12 bases not matched to a gene; V was cut back by 5 bases and J by 8 bases. The CDR3 spells CSAGGTGQGKEKLFF. CDR3 in DNA: TGCAGTGCTGGGGGAACCGGACAGGGGAAGGAAAAACTGTTTTTT.

This clonotype appeared many times. The CDR3 nucleotides read TGTGCCAGCAGTTACGGGCCCATGGGGAACACTGAAGCTTTCTTT. Translating it yields CASSYGPMGNTEAFF. The V and J genes are TRBV6-5 and TRBJ1-1; D ambiguous. The germline gives CDR1 MNHEY, CDR2 SVGAGI. This CDR3 region has 15 residues. Trimming removed 2 bases from V and 1 base from J, with 11 bases in between.